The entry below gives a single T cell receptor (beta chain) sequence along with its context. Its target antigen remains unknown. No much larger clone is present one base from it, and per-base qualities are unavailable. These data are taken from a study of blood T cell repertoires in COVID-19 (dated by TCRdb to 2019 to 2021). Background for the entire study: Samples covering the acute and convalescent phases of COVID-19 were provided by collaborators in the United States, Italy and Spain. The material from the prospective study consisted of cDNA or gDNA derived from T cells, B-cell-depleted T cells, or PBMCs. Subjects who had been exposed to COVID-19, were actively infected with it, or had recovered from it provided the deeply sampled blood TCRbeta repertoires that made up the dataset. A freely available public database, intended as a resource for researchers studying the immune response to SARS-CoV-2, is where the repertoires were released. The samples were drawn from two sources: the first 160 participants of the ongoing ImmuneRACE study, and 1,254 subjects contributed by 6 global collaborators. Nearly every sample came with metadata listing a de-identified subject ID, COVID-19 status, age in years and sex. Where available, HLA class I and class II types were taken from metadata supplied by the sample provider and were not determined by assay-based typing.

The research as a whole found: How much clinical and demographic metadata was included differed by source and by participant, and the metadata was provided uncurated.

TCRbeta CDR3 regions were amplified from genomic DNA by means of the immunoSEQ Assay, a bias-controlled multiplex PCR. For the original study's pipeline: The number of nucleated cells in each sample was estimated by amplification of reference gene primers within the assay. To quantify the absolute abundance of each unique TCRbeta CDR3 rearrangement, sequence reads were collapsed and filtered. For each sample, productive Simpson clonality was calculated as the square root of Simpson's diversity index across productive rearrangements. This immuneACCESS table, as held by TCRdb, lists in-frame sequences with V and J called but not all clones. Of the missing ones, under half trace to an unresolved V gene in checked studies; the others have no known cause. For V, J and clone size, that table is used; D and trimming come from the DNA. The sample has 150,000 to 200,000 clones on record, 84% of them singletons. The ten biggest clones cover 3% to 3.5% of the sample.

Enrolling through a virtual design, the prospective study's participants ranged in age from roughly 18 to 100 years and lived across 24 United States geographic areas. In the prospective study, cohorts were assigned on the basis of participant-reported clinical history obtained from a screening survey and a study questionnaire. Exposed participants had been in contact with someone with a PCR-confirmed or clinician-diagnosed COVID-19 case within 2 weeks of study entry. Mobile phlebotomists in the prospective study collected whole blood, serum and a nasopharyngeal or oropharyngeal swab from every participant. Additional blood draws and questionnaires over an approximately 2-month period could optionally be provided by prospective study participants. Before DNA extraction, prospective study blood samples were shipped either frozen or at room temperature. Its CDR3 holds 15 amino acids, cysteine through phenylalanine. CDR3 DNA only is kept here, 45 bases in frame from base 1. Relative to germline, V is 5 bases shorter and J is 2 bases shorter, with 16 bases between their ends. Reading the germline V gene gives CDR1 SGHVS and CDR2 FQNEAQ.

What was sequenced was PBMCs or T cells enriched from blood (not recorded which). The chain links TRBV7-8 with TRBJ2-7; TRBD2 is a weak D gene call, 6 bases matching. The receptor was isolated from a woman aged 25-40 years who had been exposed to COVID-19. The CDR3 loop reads CASSPRDWKTYEQYF. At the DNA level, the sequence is TGTGCCAGCAGCCCTCGGGACTGGAAAACCTACGAGCAGTACTTC. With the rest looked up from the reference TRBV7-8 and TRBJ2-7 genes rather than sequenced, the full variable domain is GAGVSQSPRYKVAKRGQDVALRCDPISGHVSLFWYQQALGQGPEFLTYFQNEAQLDKSGLPSDRFFAERPEGSVSTLKIQRTQQEDSAVYLCASSPRDWKTYEQYFGPGTRLTVT.